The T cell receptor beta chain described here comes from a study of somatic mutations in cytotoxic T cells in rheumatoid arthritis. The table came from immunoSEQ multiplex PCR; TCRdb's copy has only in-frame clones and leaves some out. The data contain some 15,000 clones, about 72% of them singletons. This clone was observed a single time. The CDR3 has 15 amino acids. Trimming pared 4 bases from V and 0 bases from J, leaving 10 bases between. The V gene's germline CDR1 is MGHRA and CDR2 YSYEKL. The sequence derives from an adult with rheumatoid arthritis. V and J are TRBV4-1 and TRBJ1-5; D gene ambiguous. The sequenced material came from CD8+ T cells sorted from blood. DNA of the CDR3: TGCGCCAGCAGCCCTTCTAGAAATAGCAATCAGCCCCAGCATTTT. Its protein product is CASSPSRNSNQPQHF.